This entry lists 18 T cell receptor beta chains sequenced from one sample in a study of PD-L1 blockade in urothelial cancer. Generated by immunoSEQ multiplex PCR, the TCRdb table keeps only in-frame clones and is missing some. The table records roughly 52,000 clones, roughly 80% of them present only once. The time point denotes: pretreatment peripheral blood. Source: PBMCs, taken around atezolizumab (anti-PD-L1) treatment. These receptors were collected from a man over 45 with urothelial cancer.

CDR3 sequence: CASGRDRGRRNYGYTF. CDR3 DNA sequence: TGTGCCAGCGGAAGGGACAGGGGGCGTCGGAACTATGGCTACACCTTC. This chain joins TRBV28 and TRBJ1-2, with TRBD1 matching 12 bases. Germline values: CDR1 MDHEN, CDR2 SYDVKM. There are 16 residues in the CDR3. J lost 2 bases, V lost 8 bases, and 9 bases had no gene match.

The DNA of the CDR3 is TGTGCCAGCAAAACCGGCCCAGGGGGTGGCACTGAAGCTTTCTTT. Protein sequence: CASKTGPGGGTEAFF. This sequence joins TRBV18 and TRBJ1-1, with 7 positions matching TRBD1. Germline values: CDR1 KGHSH, CDR2 LQKENI. After removal of 8 bases from V and 4 bases from J, the junction contained 13 bases not matched to a gene. The CDR3 consists of 15 residues.

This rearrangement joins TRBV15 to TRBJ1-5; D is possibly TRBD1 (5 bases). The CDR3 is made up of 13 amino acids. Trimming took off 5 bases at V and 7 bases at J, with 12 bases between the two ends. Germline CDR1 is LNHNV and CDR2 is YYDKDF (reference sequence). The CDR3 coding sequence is TGTGCCACCAGCGGAAGCAGGGTCCAGCCCCAGCATTTT. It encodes CATSGSRVQPQHF.

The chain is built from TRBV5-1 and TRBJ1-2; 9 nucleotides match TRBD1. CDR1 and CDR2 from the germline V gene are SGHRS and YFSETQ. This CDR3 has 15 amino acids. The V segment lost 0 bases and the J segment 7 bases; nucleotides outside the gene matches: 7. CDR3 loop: CASSLGLGQGFGYTF. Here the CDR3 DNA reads TGCGCCAGCAGCTTGGGCCTCGGACAGGGGTTTGGCTACACCTTC.

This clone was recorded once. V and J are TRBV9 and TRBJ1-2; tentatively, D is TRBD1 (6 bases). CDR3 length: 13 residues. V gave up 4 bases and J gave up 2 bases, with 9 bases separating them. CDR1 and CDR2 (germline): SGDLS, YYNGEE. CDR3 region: CASSPQGNYGYTF. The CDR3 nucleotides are TGTGCCAGCAGCCCTCAGGGGAACTATGGCTACACCTTC.

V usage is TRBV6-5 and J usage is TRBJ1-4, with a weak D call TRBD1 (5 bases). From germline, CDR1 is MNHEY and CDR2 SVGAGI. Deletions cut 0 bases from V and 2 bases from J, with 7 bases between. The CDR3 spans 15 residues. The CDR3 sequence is CASSYSRGTNEKLFF. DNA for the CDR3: TGTGCCAGCAGTTACTCGCGGGGCACTAATGAAAAACTGTTTTTT.

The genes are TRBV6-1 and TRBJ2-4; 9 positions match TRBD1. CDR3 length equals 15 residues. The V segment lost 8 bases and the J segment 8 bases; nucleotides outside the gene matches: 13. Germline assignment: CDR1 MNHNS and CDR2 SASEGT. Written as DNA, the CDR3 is TGTGCCAGCGCGGACGGAGGACAGGGGTGGGACATTCAGTACTTC. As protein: CASADGGQGWDIQYF.

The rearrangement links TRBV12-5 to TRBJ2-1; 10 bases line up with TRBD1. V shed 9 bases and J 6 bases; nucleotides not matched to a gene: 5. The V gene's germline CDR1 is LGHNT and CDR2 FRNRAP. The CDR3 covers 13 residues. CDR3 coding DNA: TGTGCTAGCAGGACAGGGGGAATCAATGAGCAGTTCTTC. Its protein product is CASRTGGINEQFF.

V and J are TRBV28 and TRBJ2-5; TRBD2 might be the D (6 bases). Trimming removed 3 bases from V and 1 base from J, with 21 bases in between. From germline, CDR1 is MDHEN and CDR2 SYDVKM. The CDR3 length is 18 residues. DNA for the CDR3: TGTGCCAGCAGTTTGACCCCCCGGGGAGGTTTTAGCCAAGAGACCCAGTACTTC. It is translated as CASSLTPRGGFSQETQYF. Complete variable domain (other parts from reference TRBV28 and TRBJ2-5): DVKVTQSSRYLVKRTGEKVFLECVQDMDHENMFWYRQDPGLGLRLIYFSYDVKMKEKGDIPEGYSVSREKKERFSLILESASTNQTSMYLCASSLTPRGGFSQETQYFGPGTRLLVL.

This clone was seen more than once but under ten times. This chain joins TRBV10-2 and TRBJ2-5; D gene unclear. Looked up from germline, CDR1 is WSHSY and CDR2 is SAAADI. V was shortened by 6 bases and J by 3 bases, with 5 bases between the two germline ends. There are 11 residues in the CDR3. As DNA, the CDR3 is TGCGCCAGCAGCGCTAAAGAGACCCAGTACTTC. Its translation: CASSAKETQYF.

The CDR3 bases are TGTGCCAGCACTAAGGGGACTAGCGGGACCGGAGAGACCCAGTACTTC. Translated, it gives CASTKGTSGTGETQYF. The chain employs TRBV7-6 and TRBJ2-5, with 13 bases aligning to TRBD2. The V and J ends lost 7 bases and 4 bases, in that order; junction bases with no gene match: 9. The CDR3 loop spans 16 amino acids. Germline V CDR1 and CDR2: SGHVS, FNYEAQ.

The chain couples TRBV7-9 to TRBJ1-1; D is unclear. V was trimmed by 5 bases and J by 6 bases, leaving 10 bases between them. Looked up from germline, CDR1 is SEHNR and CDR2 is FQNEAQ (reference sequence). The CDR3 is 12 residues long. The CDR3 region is CASSPKAAEAFF. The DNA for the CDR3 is TGTGCCAGCAGCCCGAAGGCGGCTGAAGCTTTCTTT.

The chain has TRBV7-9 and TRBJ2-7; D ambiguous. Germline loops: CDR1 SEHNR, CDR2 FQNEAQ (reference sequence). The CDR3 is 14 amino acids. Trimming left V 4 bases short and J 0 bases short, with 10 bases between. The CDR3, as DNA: TGTGCCAGCAGCTGGGCAGGAATCTCCTACGAGCAGTACTTC. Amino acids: CASSWAGISYEQYF.

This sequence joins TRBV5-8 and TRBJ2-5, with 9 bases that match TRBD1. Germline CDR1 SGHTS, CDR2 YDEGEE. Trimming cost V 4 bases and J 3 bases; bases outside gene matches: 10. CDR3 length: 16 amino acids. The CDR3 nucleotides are TGTGCCAGCAGCATTTCCACAGGGGGCAGCGAAGAGACCCAGTACTTC. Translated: CASSISTGGSEETQYF.

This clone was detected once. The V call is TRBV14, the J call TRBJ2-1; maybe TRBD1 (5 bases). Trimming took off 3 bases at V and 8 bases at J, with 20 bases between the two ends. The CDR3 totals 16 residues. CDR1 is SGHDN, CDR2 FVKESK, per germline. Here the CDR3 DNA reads TGTGCCAGCAGCCAGATGAGACGGATCTCAGGGCATGAGCAGTTCTTC. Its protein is CASSQMRRISGHEQFF. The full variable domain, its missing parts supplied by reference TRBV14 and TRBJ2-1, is EAGVTQFPSHSVIEKGQTVTLRCDPISGHDNLYWYRRVMGKEIKFLLHFVKESKQDESGMPNNRFLAERTGGTYSTLKVQPAELEDSGVYFCASSQMRRISGHEQFFGPGTRLTVL.

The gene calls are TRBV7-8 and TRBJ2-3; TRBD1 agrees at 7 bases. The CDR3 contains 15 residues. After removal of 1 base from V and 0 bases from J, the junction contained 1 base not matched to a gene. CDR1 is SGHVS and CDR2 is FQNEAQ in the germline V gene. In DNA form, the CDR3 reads TGTGCCAGCAGCTTAGACAGGGGTAGCACAGATACGCAGTATTTT. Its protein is CASSLDRGSTDTQYF.

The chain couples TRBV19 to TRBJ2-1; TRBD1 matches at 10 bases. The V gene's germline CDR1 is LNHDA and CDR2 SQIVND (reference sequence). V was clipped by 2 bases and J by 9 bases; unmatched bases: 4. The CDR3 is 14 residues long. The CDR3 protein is CASSITGQGSEQFF. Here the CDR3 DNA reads TGTGCCAGTAGTATAACGGGACAGGGGAGTGAGCAGTTCTTC.

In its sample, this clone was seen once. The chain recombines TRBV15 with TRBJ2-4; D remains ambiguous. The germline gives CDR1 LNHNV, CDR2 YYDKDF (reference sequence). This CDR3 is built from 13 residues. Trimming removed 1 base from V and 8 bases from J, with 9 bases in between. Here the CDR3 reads CATSRGATDIQYF. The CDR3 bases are TGTGCCACCAGCAGAGGCGCTACGGACATTCAGTACTTC.